This TCR beta chain was captured by sequencing in a study of siplizumab effects on memory and regulatory T cells. Study results and limitations: Naive versus memory phenotype went unassigned for roughly 75-97% of proliferating CD4+ or CD8+ clones. In unstimulated cells, naive T cells appeared more diverse than memory T cells and seemed major alloresponse contributors. A small minority of alloreactive clones were mapped to unstimulated subsets.

The germline V gene encodes CDR1 SEHNR and CDR2 FQNEAQ (reference sequence). Trimming removed 8 bases at V and 0 bases at J, with 7 bases between. The CDR3 contains 13 residues. For this clone: What it binds is unknown.

Here immunoSEQ multiplex PCR was the method, and the copy in TCRdb shows in-frame clones only, minus some. The sample contains over 55,000 clones, roughly 80% of which appear only once. The rearrangement uses TRBV7-9 and TRBJ1-4; D gene unclear. Specimen: memory CD4+ T cells sorted from blood. The sequence was obtained from a human donor in good health. Here the CDR3 reads CASGFATNEKLFF. CDR3 DNA: TGTGCCAGCGGATTTGCAACTAATGAAAAACTGTTTTTT.